One and the same sample provided the 12 T cell receptor beta chains below, sequenced in a study of molecular identifiers for immune sequencing clone quantification. TCRdb itself ran the PCR reads through MiXCR, one entry per CDR3 protein. The sample comprises roughly 300,000 distinct CDR3 sequences, 24% of which are singletons, and roughly 0.7% rests with the top ten. The sequenced sample consisted of naive CD8+ T cells from blood, with Jurkat cell RNA spiked in. Indicated subset: FACS-sorted CD8+CD4-CCR7+CD45RA+ naive T cells. Receptors originate from a human donor in good health. Some libraries in this study had Jurkat cell RNA spiked in.

This clonotype has just a few counts. This rearrangement joins TRBV20-1 to TRBJ2-7, with D perhaps TRBD1 (5 bases). In germline, CDR1 is DFQATT, CDR2 SNEGSKA (reference sequence). The CDR3 sequence is 15 residues long. The germline V and J ends were trimmed by 3 bases and 1 base, with 16 bases remaining between them. The CDR3 DNA reads as TGCAGTGCTAGTCATTTCCAGGGTATTTCCTACGAGCAGTACTTC. It codes for CSASHFQGISYEQYF.

The sample holds many counts of this clonotype. The V call is TRBV4-1, the J call TRBJ1-2; D not certain. V was trimmed by 0 bases and J by 2 bases, leaving 10 bases between them. The CDR3 contains 15 residues. In germline, CDR1 is MGHRA, CDR2 YSYEKL. The CDR3 spells CASSQDMSFNYGYTF. The CDR3 DNA sequence: TGCGCCAGCAGCCAAGACATGAGCTTCAACTATGGCTACACCTTC.

With respect to this clonotype: The DNA is omitted, as the CDR3 cannot be located on it reliably, and the CDR3 follows TCRdb's listing. V usage is TRBV28 and J usage is TRBJ2-5. The length of the CDR3 is 13 amino acids, counting both ends. CDR1 and CDR2 from the germline V gene are MDHEN and SYDVKM. Here the CDR3 reads CASRKGFLETQYF.

Turning to this clonotype: One base away lies a much larger clone, so this may be a sequencing read error. The V gene is TRBV6-5, the J gene TRBJ2-7; unclear D gene. With 2 bases removed from V and 11 bases from J, the gap between germline ends came to 13 bases. CDR1 and CDR2 (germline): MNHEY, SVGAGI. This CDR3 spans 12 amino acids. For the CDR3, the DNA is TGTGCCAGCAGTTACGGTGTGGATGTCGAGTACTTC. It translates to CASSYGVDVEYF.

Details on this clonotype: This may stem from a read error, because a much larger clone lies one nucleotide away. The rearrangement links TRBV7-9 to TRBJ1-5; tentatively, D is TRBD1 (5 bases). The CDR3 runs 13 residues. Trimming took off 8 bases at V and 5 bases at J, with 13 bases between the two ends. CDR1 is SEHNR, CDR2 FQNEAQ, per germline (reference sequence). As DNA, the CDR3 is TGTGCCAGCGGACGGGGGAACGATCAGCCCCAGCATTTT. It yields the protein CASGRGNDQPQHF. Looking up the rest from reference TRBV7-9 and TRBJ1-5 gives the full variable domain: DTGVSQNPRHKITKRGQNVTFRCDPISEHNRLYWYRQTLGQGPEFLTYFQNEAQLEKSRLLSDRFSAERPKGSFSTLEIQRTEQGDSAMYLCASGRGNDQPQHFGDGTRLSIL.

The DNA of the CDR3 is TGTGCCAGTAGTATGACTAGCGGGAGGTCCAACGAGCAGTACTTC. Its translation is CASSMTSGRSNEQYF. The rearrangement uses TRBV19 and TRBJ2-7; the match to TRBD2 covers 13 bases. The germline V gene has CDR1 LNHDA and CDR2 SQIVND (reference sequence). The CDR3 length is 15 residues. Trimming cost V 3 bases and J 5 bases; bases outside gene matches: 4.

J is TRBJ2-6 and V is TRBV6-5; 7 bases line up with TRBD1. Unmatched junction bases numbered 15, after V lost 4 bases and J lost 0 bases. The CDR3 covers 20 residues. The germline V gene has CDR1 MNHEY and CDR2 SVGAGI. CDR3 nucleotide sequence: TGTGCCAGCAGTTCCATTTGGGGAAGGGACAGCAACTCTGGGGCCAACGTCCTGACTTTC. Its translation is CASSSIWGRDSNSGANVLTF.

This sequence joins TRBV15 and TRBJ2-3; TRBD1 aligns across 8 bases. In germline, CDR1 is LNHNV, CDR2 YYDKDF (reference sequence). The J segment lost 4 bases and the V segment lost 1 base, leaving 10 bases of the junction unmatched. The CDR3 has 17 residues. The CDR3 nucleotides read TGTGCCACCAGCAGAGGGTGGGCGACAGGGGTAGCAGATACGCAGTATTTT. Its translation is CATSRGWATGVADTQYF.

This clonotype was seen at least ten times. The CDR3, as DNA: TGTGCCAGCAGCTTGGAGGGGGCGGTCGAGCAGTACTTC. Translation: CASSLEGAVEQYF. The chain carries TRBV5-4 and TRBJ2-7; 7 bases map to TRBD1. The CDR3 totals 13 residues. Germline CDR1 is SGHNT and CDR2 is YYREEE (reference sequence). The trim removed 0 bases at V and 6 bases at J, leaving 3 bases unmatched.

This clonotype occurred a few times. The chain uses TRBV10-3 and TRBJ2-7; D perhaps matches TRBD2 (6 bases). Per the germline V gene, CDR1 is ENHRY and CDR2 is SYGVKD. Trimming removed 3 bases from V and 4 bases from J, with 16 bases in between. This CDR3 has 15 amino acids. Here the CDR3 DNA reads TGTGCCATCAGTGATGGTCGGGGGACTTTGTACGAGCAGTACTTC. Translated: CAISDGRGTLYEQYF.

The V gene is TRBV20-1, the J gene TRBJ2-3, with TRBD2 matching 8 bases. Germline CDR1 DFQATT, CDR2 SNEGSKA (reference sequence). This CDR3 spans 16 amino acids. V shed 0 bases and J 0 bases; nucleotides not matched to a gene: 5. CDR3 bases: TGCAGTGCTAGAGATTGGACTAGCCTTAGCACAGATACGCAGTATTTT. This codes for CSARDWTSLSTDTQYF.

The chain combines TRBV25-1 with TRBJ2-7; TRBD1 aligns across 8 bases. Germline assignment: CDR1 MGHDK and CDR2 SYGVNS. The CDR3 sequence is 12 residues long. The junction had 2 bases not matched to a gene; V was cut back by 8 bases and J by 2 bases. Here the CDR3 reads CASGGQAYEQYF. The CDR3 nucleotides read TGTGCCAGCGGGGGACAGGCCTACGAGCAGTACTTC.